Presented here are 3 T cell receptor beta chains from one specimen sequenced in a study of blood T cells in healthy people across ages. The use of a sample-barcoded 5' primer and a J-beta primer mix characterized a second PCR of roughly 7 to 11 cycles. TCRdb ran MiXCR on the 5' RACE reads and lists one entry per CDR3 protein. The sample yields around 2 million distinct CDR3 sequences, around 40% seen once. Sequenced material: blood. These receptors all stem from a human donor in good health.

This clonotype was detected a few times. The V gene is TRBV29-1, the J gene TRBJ2-5; no clear D gene. Germline CDR1 is SQVTM and CDR2 is ANQGSEA. The CDR3 runs to 10 residues. Trimming shortened V by 3 bases and J by 4 bases, and 3 bases separated the two germline ends. CDR3 sequence: CSVEIETQYF. The CDR3 nucleotides are TGCAGCGTTGAGATAGAGACCCAGTACTTC.

The rearrangement joins TRBV6-5 to TRBJ2-7, with a possible D match to TRBD1 (6 bases). V was cut by 6 bases and J by 2 bases, with 17 bases left in between. Germline CDR1 is MNHEY and CDR2 is SVGAGI. The CDR3 contains 15 residues. CDR3 in DNA: TGTGCCAGCAGCCCAAGGGGGACACTTGCCTACGAGCAGTACTTC. Translated, it gives CASSPRGTLAYEQYF.

Note on this clonotype: Relative to the germline gene, one junction end is altered; a read error may explain this. The chain employs TRBV7-9 and TRBJ2-5; D may correspond to TRBD1 or TRBD2 (6 bases each). Per germline, CDR1 SEHNR and CDR2 FQNEAQ (reference sequence). The length of the CDR3 is 14 residues. DNA for the CDR3: TGTGCCAGCAGCCCACGTGGGGGGCAAGAGTCCCAGTACTTC. This encodes CASSPRGGQESQYF.